This T cell receptor (beta chain) was captured by sequencing in a study of cytomegalovirus exposure and HLA in healthy donors. Study-level findings and limits: Of the V segments, some could not be distinguished, including TRBV6-2 and TRBV6-3, and were excluded. Most TCR sequences showed up rarely, but some public TCRs showed up in many donors.

The PCR contained 60 Vbeta and 13 Jbeta primers. The assay was immunoSEQ multiplex PCR, and TCRdb's table has in-frame clones only and misses some. Of under 200,000 clones listed, roughly 80% are singletons. Germline V gene lookup returns CDR1 SGHRS and CDR2 YFSETQ. The CDR3 is 14 residues long. V was pared by 0 bases and J by 4 bases, with 2 bases of the junction left unmatched. Donors had nominal health at sampling but likely had unrecorded immune exposures. With respect to this clone: Its antigen is unidentified.

The sample taken for sequencing was PBMCs. The chain has TRBV5-1 and TRBJ2-3; TRBD1 matches at 7 bases. The clonotype originates from a man aged 35 to 55 in good health and CMV-seronegative. The CDR3 reads CASSLVGQADTQYF. CDR3 nucleotides: TGCGCCAGCAGCTTGGTCGGACAGGCAGATACGCAGTATTTT.